A single sample gave rise to the 10 T cell receptor beta chains below, sequenced in a study of blood T cell repertoires in COVID-19. The data were produced by immunoSEQ multiplex PCR, yet TCRdb's version contains in-frame clones alone and is incomplete. This table has 100,000 to 150,000 clones, approximately 71% appearing once. The sequenced sample was peripheral blood. Receptors were obtained from a woman aged 70-85 years with acute or convalescent COVID-19.

Here the CDR3 reads CASSQVRIRTPLHF. The CDR3 DNA follows: TGCGCCAGCAGCCAAGTCAGGATAAGGACACCCCTCCACTTT. The V call is TRBV4-3, the J call TRBJ1-6; D remains ambiguous. This CDR3 has 14 amino acids. Germline CDR1 is LGHNA and CDR2 is YSLEER. V was trimmed by 1 base and J by 11 bases, leaving 12 bases between them.

The gene calls are TRBV6-2 or TRBV6-3 and TRBJ1-2, with a weak D call TRBD1 (5 bases). V shed 3 bases and J shed 7 bases, with 12 bases lying between them. Germline lookup yields CDR1 MNHEY and CDR2 SVGEGT. The CDR3 has 13 amino acids. The chain's CDR3 is CASSYKAGIGYTF. DNA of the CDR3: TGTGCCAGCAGTTATAAGGCAGGGATTGGCTACACCTTC.

The chain links TRBV3-1 (or the pseudogene TRBV3-2) to TRBJ1-4; 9 positions match TRBD1. The CDR3 length is 15 residues. J was trimmed by 8 bases and V by 5 bases; bases with no gene match: 9. Germline CDR1 is LGHDT and CDR2 is YNNKEL (reference sequence). The CDR3 DNA sequence: TGTGCCAGCAGCGGCACCGGGACAGGGAACGAAAAACTGTTTTTT. Encoded protein: CASSGTGTGNEKLFF.

This chain connects TRBV11-2 to TRBJ1-2, with TRBD1 as a possible D gene (6 bases). The CDR3 covers 16 residues. In germline, CDR1 is SGHAT, CDR2 FQNNGV. Deletions cut 4 bases from V and 12 bases from J, with 27 bases between. CDR3 protein: CASSSITRGIRARNTF. The DNA of the CDR3 is TGTGCCAGCAGCTCCATCACCAGGGGAATTAGGGCCCGCAACACCTTC.

The rearrangement uses TRBV25-1 and TRBJ2-3; 7 nucleotides agree with TRBD2. CDR1 is MGHDK and CDR2 is SYGVNS in the germline V gene. The CDR3 contains 16 residues. With 1 base clipped from V and 2 bases from J, the junction kept 6 bases outside the gene matches. This CDR3 is CASSEWGSGYTDTQYF. The CDR3 DNA reads TGTGCCAGCAGTGAATGGGGTAGCGGGTACACAGATACGCAGTATTTT.

The rearrangement links TRBV19 to TRBJ1-5, with TRBD1 matching over 7 bases. In germline, CDR1 is LNHDA, CDR2 SQIVND (reference sequence). The CDR3 totals 14 residues. V trimming: 7 bases; J trimming: 7 bases; junction bases outside the gene matches: 10. The CDR3 coding sequence is TGTGCCAGTACCCCTAACAGGGGTCAGCAGCCCCAGCATTTT. This sequence encodes CASTPNRGQQPQHF.

This chain uses TRBV5-4 with TRBJ2-7, with unresolved D. Trimming took off 0 bases at V and 3 bases at J, with 7 bases between the two ends. CDR3 size: 13 residues. Germline V gene sequence: CDR1 SGHNT, CDR2 YYREEE (reference sequence). The CDR3 reads CASSLDPIYEQYF. The CDR3 bases are TGTGCCAGCAGCTTGGACCCTATCTACGAGCAGTACTTC.

V and J are TRBV6-5 and TRBJ2-1, with D unresolved. The CDR3 extends over 13 amino acids. The ends were cut back, 0 bases at V and 5 bases at J, with 5 bases in the middle. In germline, CDR1 is MNHEY, CDR2 SVGAGI. The CDR3 nucleotides read TGTGCCAGCAGTTACTCTGTCAACAATGAGCAGTTCTTC. Translation gives CASSYSVNNEQFF.

The chain links TRBV25-1 to TRBJ1-1; D gene ambiguous. V lost 5 bases to trimming and J lost 1 base, with 11 bases between them. CDR3 size: 14 residues. CDR1 is MGHDK and CDR2 is SYGVNS in the germline V gene. The CDR3 spells CASSSPRQNTEAFF. The CDR3 nucleotides read TGTGCCAGCAGTTCCCCCCGACAGAACACTGAAGCTTTCTTT.

The table lists this clone with a few counts. This rearrangement joins TRBV27 to TRBJ1-5; 8 bases align to TRBD1. The germline V gene has CDR1 MNHEY and CDR2 SMNVEV (reference sequence). V dropped 6 bases and J dropped 4; count of bases not matched to a gene: 5. The CDR3 has 14 residues. The CDR3 reads CASRYTGGNQPQHF. CDR3 DNA: TGTGCCAGCAGATACACAGGGGGAAATCAGCCCCAGCATTTT.